The TCR beta chain described here comes from a study of Tregs in tolerant kidney transplant recipients. Study in general: Related graft donors supplied nonmyeloablative bone marrow transplants, and mixed chimerism was transient. Study-level points and caveats: Biological reproducibility was not directly addressed, but technical replication error appeared minimal. Expanding Tregs on activated donor B cells appeared to best identify donor-specific TCRbeta clones.

Sequencing used immunoSEQ multiplex PCR; TCRdb keeps in-frame clones, though not all of them. The sample shows roughly 34,000 clones, and under 9% sits with its ten largest clones. This CDR3 is built from 16 residues. J lost 2 bases, V lost 9 bases, and 10 bases had no gene match. Germline CDR1 reads LNHDA; CDR2 reads SQIVND (reference sequence). Note on this clone: Its antigen is unknown. Coverage ceases 3 residues before the CDR3 finishes, and the germline J gene fills in the end.

This chain links TRBV19 with TRBJ2-3; 11 bases line up with TRBD2. The receptor was isolated from a human donor who received a combined kidney and bone marrow transplant. Sequenced material: CD8+ T cells from blood, taken before the transplant. CDR3 bases read: TGTGCCAGCGCAACCGGGACTAGCGGTCCCACAGATACG. As protein: CASATGTSGPTDT. The entire CDR3 is CASATGTSGPTDTQYF.